This paragraph covers one T cell receptor (beta chain) sequence. The antigen remains undetermined. These data originate in a study of cytomegalovirus exposure and HLA in healthy donors. Broader study findings: Among TCR beta chains of equal frequency, HLA-associated ones were more clonally expanded in a later analysis. Accounts indicate the classifier identified cytomegalovirus status with strong specificity and sensitivity. It was in a later analysis that TCR association rates were seen to vary by HLA locus, highest for DRB1 and lowest for HLA-C.

Primers: 60 Vbeta forward and 13 Jbeta reverse. Only in-frame clones appear in the TCRdb table, and some are missing; sequencing was by immunoSEQ multiplex PCR. The sample gives some 180,000 clones, 77% of which show up once; roughly 1.5% is in the top ten. Material for sequencing was PBMCs. This TCR came from a young man in good health and CMV-seronegative.

The CDR3 region is CASSLGQATYEQYF. CDR3 DNA: TGTGCCAGCAGCCTGGGACAGGCCACCTACGAGCAGTACTTC. The genes are TRBV9 and TRBJ2-7; TRBD1 aligns across 8 bases. CDR3 length: 14 residues. V shed 4 bases and J 2 bases; nucleotides not matched to a gene: 5. Germline CDR1 SGDLS, CDR2 YYNGEE.